The 3 T cell receptor beta chains below come from one sample, sequenced in a study of cytomegalovirus exposure and HLA in healthy donors. PCR was performed using 60 Vbeta and 13 Jbeta primers. Assay used: immunoSEQ multiplex PCR; TCRdb lists only in-frame clones, some missing. The sample lists about 140,000 clones, more than 75% seen once, with roughly 6.2% in the top ten. The sample consisted of PBMCs. These receptor sequences come from a woman aged 40 to 55 in good health and CMV-seropositive.

This clone was detected a few times. The V and J genes are TRBV5-4 and TRBJ2-2; no firm D call. Trimming removed 1 base at V and 6 bases at J, with 7 bases between. The CDR3 spans 13 residues. In germline, CDR1 is SGHNT, CDR2 YYREEE (reference sequence). The CDR3 here is CASSLFLAGELFF. CDR3 bases: TGTGCCAGCAGCTTGTTTTTAGCCGGGGAGCTGTTTTTT.

The chain recombines TRBV30 with TRBJ2-3; D perhaps matches TRBD2 (5 bases). The CDR3 has 13 residues. Per germline, CDR1 GTSNPN and CDR2 SVGIG (reference sequence). V was clipped by 4 bases and J by 6 bases, with 14 bases between them. Here the CDR3 DNA reads TGTGCCTGGACCCGCCGGCGGGCGGATACGCAGTATTTT. This translates into CAWTRRRADTQYF.

The gene calls are TRBV15 and TRBJ2-3; perhaps TRBD2 as D (5 bases). This CDR3 is 13 amino acids long. V lost 3 bases and J lost 3, with 7 bases in between. Germline V gene sequence: CDR1 LNHNV, CDR2 YYDKDF (reference sequence). The CDR3 DNA is TGTGCCACCAGCAGTTCGGGGACAGATACGCAGTATTTT. Protein product: CATSSSGTDTQYF. The complete variable domain, with remaining parts taken from reference TRBV15 and TRBJ2-3, reads DAMVIQNPRYQVTQFGKPVTLSCSQTLNHNVMYWYQQKSSQAPKLLFHYYDKDFNNEADTPDNFQSRRPNTSFCFLDIRSPGLGDTAMYLCATSSSGTDTQYFGPGTRLTVL.